This TCR beta chain was identified during a study of T cells after yellow fever vaccination. TCRdb re-called the 5' RACE reads through MiXCR, storing one row per CDR3 protein. The table has about 370,000 distinct CDR3 sequences, roughly 10% seen once. Trimming removed 4 bases from V and 5 bases from J; junction bases left unmatched: 6. Germline V gene lookup returns CDR1 SGHRS and CDR2 YFSETQ. This CDR3 is 14 amino acids long. Overall study results and limits: Though weaker, the secondary response peaked faster, on day 5 versus 15.

This clonotype was picked up a small number of times. The antigen remains undetermined. The chain is built from TRBV5-1 and TRBJ2-1, with 7 nucleotides matching TRBD1. This sequence was found in a man younger than 35 who received the YFV17D yellow fever vaccine. The starting material was PBMCs, obtained on the day of the first yellow fever vaccination. The CDR3 loop is CASSVPTGNNEQFF. CDR3 in DNA: TGCGCCAGCAGCGTCCCGACAGGGAACAATGAGCAGTTCTTC.